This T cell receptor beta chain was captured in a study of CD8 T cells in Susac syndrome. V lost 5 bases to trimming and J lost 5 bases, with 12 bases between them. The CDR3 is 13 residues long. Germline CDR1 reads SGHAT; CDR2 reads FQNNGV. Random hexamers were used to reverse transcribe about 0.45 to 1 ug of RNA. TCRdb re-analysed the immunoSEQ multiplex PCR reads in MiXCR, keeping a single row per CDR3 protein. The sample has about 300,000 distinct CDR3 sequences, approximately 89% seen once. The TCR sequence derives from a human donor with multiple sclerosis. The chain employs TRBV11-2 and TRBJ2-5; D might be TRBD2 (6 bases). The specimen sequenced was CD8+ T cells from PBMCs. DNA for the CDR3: TGTGCCAGCAGCACCTGGGCGGGGGAGACCCAGTACTTC. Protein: CASSTWAGETQYF.